These 18 T cell receptor beta chains share one sample of origin, sequenced in a study of identical twins. Via MiXCR, TCRdb re-called the 5' RACE reads, giving one row per CDR3 protein. The sample carries roughly 260,000 distinct CDR3 sequences, over 12% recorded once. Specimen: memory (CD45RO+) T cells sorted from blood. The receptors originated from a woman between 18 and 29 years old in good health.

At least ten counts were recorded for this clonotype. The chain combines TRBV27 with TRBJ1-1; D perhaps matches TRBD1 (5 bases). CDR3 length: 15 residues. V lost 2 bases to trimming and J lost 3 bases, with 13 bases between them. From germline, CDR1 is MNHEY and CDR2 SMNVEV (reference sequence). CDR3 bases: TGTGCCAGCAGTTTAACGCTCGGGACTCACACTGAAGCTTTCTTT. Translated: CASSLTLGTHTEAFF.

This clonotype was observed a few times. The chain employs TRBV4-1 and TRBJ2-3; no firm D call. This CDR3 is built from 17 residues. Trimming shortened V by 0 bases and J by 7 bases, and 20 bases separated the two germline ends. Germline CDR1 is MGHRA and CDR2 is YSYEKL. The CDR3 loop reads CASSQEIWQSLTYTQYF. The CDR3 DNA is TGCGCCAGCAGCCAAGAAATTTGGCAGTCATTAACCTATACGCAGTATTTT.

The V and J genes are TRBV29-1 and TRBJ2-5; tentative D call: TRBD1 (6 bases). The germline V gene has CDR1 SQVTM and CDR2 ANQGSEA. CDR3 length: 12 amino acids. Trimming took off 4 bases at V and 5 bases at J, with 11 bases between the two ends. CDR3 DNA: TGCAGCGTTGGGGACAAGGCGGAGACCCAGTACTTC. It is translated as CSVGDKAETQYF.

This clonotype was counted a few times. The genes are TRBV6-1 and TRBJ2-3, with 8 bases aligning to TRBD2. The junction had 14 bases not matched to a gene; V was cut back by 8 bases and J by 10 bases. Germline CDR1 reads MNHNS; CDR2 reads SASEGT. The CDR3 totals 14 residues. CDR3 in amino acids: CASASGRGSGSQYF. The CDR3 bases are TGTGCCAGCGCCAGCGGGAGAGGCTCCGGGTCGCAGTATTTT.

CDR3 DNA sequence: TGTGCCAGCAGCCAACGTTTCAGGGGGTTTTCACCCCTCCACTTT. Its protein product is CASSQRFRGFSPLHF. This chain links TRBV3-1 with TRBJ1-6, with 7 bases identical to TRBD1. The J segment lost 9 bases and the V segment lost 2 bases, leaving 7 bases of the junction unmatched. CDR1 and CDR2 (germline): LGHDT, YNNKEL (reference sequence). The CDR3 is 15 residues long.

This clonotype has a handful of counts. This chain joins TRBV10-3 and TRBJ2-7, with a tentative D call TRBD2 (5 bases). The germline V and J ends were trimmed by 3 bases and 0 bases, with 9 bases remaining between them. Germline V lookup: CDR1 ENHRY, CDR2 SYGVKD. This CDR3 has 14 residues. CDR3 loop: CAISEGRSSYEQYF. CDR3 bases: TGTGCCATCAGTGAAGGGAGAAGCTCCTACGAGCAGTACTTC.

The chain's CDR3 is CASSVAPGGGETQYF. CDR3 DNA sequence: TGTGCCAGCAGCGTAGCTCCGGGAGGAGGAGAGACCCAGTACTTC. The rearrangement links TRBV9 to TRBJ2-5, with 7 bases that match TRBD2. Germline assignment: CDR1 SGDLS and CDR2 YYNGEE. This CDR3 is 15 amino acids long. Trimming at V came to 0 bases and at J to 4 bases, leaving 6 bases not matched to a gene. The whole variable domain, remainder taken from reference TRBV9 and TRBJ2-5, is DSGVTQTPKHLITATGQRVTLRCSPRSGDLSVYWYQQSLDQGLQFLIQYYNGEERAKGNILERFSAQQFPDLHSELNLSSLELGDSALYFCASSVAPGGGETQYFGPGTRLLVL.

The rearrangement links TRBV2 to TRBJ2-3; D is uncertain. The CDR3 extends over 13 amino acids. The V and J ends lost 7 bases and 0 bases respectively, with 8 bases between them. CDR1 is SNHLY and CDR2 is FYNNEI in the germline V gene. The CDR3 nucleotides are TGTGCCAGCATGGGTAGTAGCACAGATACGCAGTATTTT. It encodes CASMGSSTDTQYF.

This clonotype was detected many times. The chain recombines TRBV10-3 with TRBJ2-7; 9 bases are shared with TRBD2. Germline V lookup: CDR1 ENHRY, CDR2 SYGVKD. V was pared by 6 bases and J by 4 bases, with 7 bases of the junction left unmatched. This CDR3 contains 14 residues. DNA for the CDR3: TGTGCCATCAGGCCGGCGGGGGGGGAATACGAGCAGTACTTC. Protein product: CAIRPAGGEYEQYF.

There are a few counts of this clonotype. V usage is TRBV20-1 and J usage is TRBJ1-1; D is undetermined. The CDR3 runs 13 residues. Trimming took off 0 bases at V and 3 bases at J, with 8 bases between the two ends. Germline lookup yields CDR1 DFQATT and CDR2 SNEGSKA (reference sequence). The CDR3 nucleotides read TGCAGTGCTAGAGACCGGAGGGACACTGAAGCTTTCTTT. It is translated as CSARDRRDTEAFF.

There are many counts of this clonotype. The V and J genes are TRBV20-1 and TRBJ1-6, with D perhaps matching TRBD1 (5 bases). Germline lookup yields CDR1 DFQATT and CDR2 SNEGSKA (reference sequence). The CDR3 consists of 13 residues. V was pared by 6 bases and J by 9 bases, with 15 bases between. The CDR3 nucleotides read TGCAGTGCAAGGGACTTCGAGGGTTCACCCCTCCACTTT. This gives the protein CSARDFEGSPLHF.

This clonotype occurred a few times. The chain links TRBV12-3 or TRBV12-4 to TRBJ2-3, with 7 nucleotides matching TRBD1. This CDR3 region has 14 residues. After removal of 7 bases from V and 2 bases from J, the junction contained 6 bases not matched to a gene. The CDR3 DNA sequence: TGTGCCAGCACCCCGGGACAGCTCACAGATACGCAGTATTTT. This sequence encodes CASTPGQLTDTQYF.

A few counts support this clonotype. The chain has TRBV6-9 and TRBJ2-7; D gene unclear. With 4 bases removed from V and 6 bases from J, the gap between germline ends came to 1 base. The germline CDR1 and CDR2 sequences are MNHGY and SVAAGI. This CDR3 is 9 amino acids long. This CDR3 is CASSCEQYF. As DNA, the CDR3 is TGTGCCAGCAGTTGCGAGCAGTACTTC.

This clonotype was counted only a few times. The CDR3 loop reads CASSLGSSDTIYF. For the CDR3, the DNA is TGCGCCAGCAGCCTGGGCAGTTCGGACACCATATATTTT. The chain employs TRBV5-1 and TRBJ1-3, with D unclear. The CDR3 sequence is 13 residues long. In germline, CDR1 is SGHRS, CDR2 YFSETQ. The V gene lost 4 bases and the J gene lost 8 bases, with 13 bases spanning the gap.

The chain carries TRBV18 and TRBJ1-4; D remains ambiguous. The CDR3 covers 14 residues. The ends were cut back, 3 bases at V and 5 bases at J, with 10 bases in the middle. The germline V gene encodes CDR1 KGHSH and CDR2 LQKENI. CDR3 sequence reads: CASSPPHGNEKLFF. The CDR3 nucleotides read TGTGCCAGCTCACCCCCGCACGGGAATGAAAAACTGTTTTTT.

The V gene is TRBV9, the J gene TRBJ2-1; the match to TRBD2 covers 11 bases. V shed 1 base and J 3 bases; nucleotides not matched to a gene: 3. Germline V gene data show CDR1 as SGDLS and CDR2 as YYNGEE. This CDR3 has 16 residues. The CDR3 protein is CASSVTTSGIYNEQFF. DNA of the CDR3: TGTGCCAGCAGCGTAACGACTAGCGGGATCTACAATGAGCAGTTCTTC. The full variable domain, rest sourced from reference TRBV9 and TRBJ2-1, is DSGVTQTPKHLITATGQRVTLRCSPRSGDLSVYWYQQSLDQGLQFLIQYYNGEERAKGNILERFSAQQFPDLHSELNLSSLELGDSALYFCASSVTTSGIYNEQFFGPGTRLTVL.

The V and J genes are TRBV3-1 and TRBJ2-2; D may be TRBD2 (5 bases). Germline CDR1 is LGHDT and CDR2 is YNNKEL (reference sequence). Trimming took off 2 bases at V and 5 bases at J, with 12 bases between the two ends. This CDR3 has 15 amino acids. The CDR3 nucleotides read TGTGCCAGCAGCCAAAGGACGGAGCGGACCGGGGAGCTGTTTTTT. Its translation: CASSQRTERTGELFF.

This clonotype showed up many times. This chain uses TRBV12-3 or TRBV12-4 with TRBJ1-1, with D maybe TRBD1 (6 bases). CDR3 length: 16 residues. V gave up 8 bases and J gave up 0 bases, with 19 bases separating them. The CDR3: CASSMSWGPLNTEAFF. The CDR3 DNA is TGTGCCAGCTCGATGAGCTGGGGGCCTCTGAACACTGAAGCTTTCTTT.